The 8 T cell receptor beta chains listed next were all sequenced from one sample in a study of shared clonotypes between healthy human individuals. Profiled with immunoSEQ multiplex PCR; TCRdb holds only in-frame clones, not every one. Here the sample spans a few million clones, more than 80% being singletons. The sequenced sample consisted of naive CD4+ T cells from PBMCs. Subset indicated: CD45RA+ positively selected. The receptor set was obtained from a man aged 18 to 30 in good health. Some clones in this sample may be carry-over from other donors' samples.

The V call is TRBV2, the J call TRBJ2-3, with D possibly matching TRBD2 (5 bases). CDR1 is SNHLY, CDR2 FYNNEI, per germline. The CDR3 has 16 residues. V lost 6 bases and J lost 0, with 16 bases in between. CDR3 nucleotide sequence: TGTGCCAGCAGGAGGAGGCGATTGCCTAGCACAGATACGCAGTATTTT. It is translated as CASRRRRLPSTDTQYF.

The chain has TRBV2 and TRBJ2-1; tentatively, D is TRBD1 (7 bases). CDR1 and CDR2 (germline): SNHLY, FYNNEI. The CDR3 runs to 14 residues. Trimming cost V 7 bases and J 2 bases, with 12 bases left between them. The chain's CDR3 is CASTGDRTYNEQFF. CDR3 DNA sequence: TGTGCCAGCACGGGGGACAGAACCTACAATGAGCAGTTCTTC.

This sequence joins TRBV28 and TRBJ2-2; a weak D match, TRBD1 (5 bases). Germline CDR1 and CDR2: MDHEN and SYDVKM. CDR3 length: 15 amino acids. V lost 2 bases and J 1 base, leaving 8 bases between the germline ends. Written as DNA, the CDR3 is TGTGCCAGCAGTTTACCAGGGTTGAACACCGGGGAGCTGTTTTTT. Amino acid sequence: CASSLPGLNTGELFF.

The rearrangement joins TRBV9 to TRBJ2-3; 7 positions agree with TRBD1. Trimming cost V 3 bases and J 4 bases; bases outside gene matches: 5. The CDR3 spans 14 residues. The germline gives CDR1 SGDLS, CDR2 YYNGEE. CDR3 region: CASSDRQGADTQYF. The CDR3 bases are TGTGCCAGCAGCGACCGACAGGGCGCAGATACGCAGTATTTT.

This clone was recorded only once. The chain combines TRBV11-2 with TRBJ2-3; 13 positions agree with TRBD2. Per the germline V gene, CDR1 is SGHAT and CDR2 is FQNNGV. Unmatched junction bases numbered 4, after V lost 5 bases and J lost 2 bases. The CDR3 runs to 16 residues. The CDR3 spells CASSPGLAGYTDTQYF. CDR3 in DNA: TGTGCCAGCAGCCCGGGACTAGCGGGATACACAGATACGCAGTATTTT.

This clone was recorded only once. The chain links TRBV19 to TRBJ2-7; 8 nucleotides line up with TRBD1. This CDR3 has 12 residues. Germline V gene lookup returns CDR1 LNHDA and CDR2 SQIVND (reference sequence). V was pared by 6 bases and J by 11 bases, with 9 bases of the junction left unmatched. In nucleotides, the CDR3 is TGTGCCAGTAGCGTACAGGGGGGTGGGAAGTACTTC. Protein product: CASSVQGGGKYF.

V usage is TRBV28 and J usage is TRBJ1-4; 7 positions agree with TRBD1. Germline V gene sequence: CDR1 MDHEN, CDR2 SYDVKM. This CDR3 comprises 18 residues. The trim removed 0 bases at V and 5 bases at J, leaving 12 bases unmatched. The CDR3 sequence: CASSLWSPTDRENEKLFF. DNA of the CDR3: TGTGCCAGCAGTTTATGGAGCCCAACCGACAGGGAGAATGAAAAACTGTTTTTT.

The sample holds one count of this clone. CDR3 residues: CASRTGETGSEKLFF. CDR3 in DNA: TGCGCCAGCAGGACTGGAGAGACAGGGAGTGAAAAACTGTTTTTT. This chain connects TRBV5-1 to TRBJ1-4; 7 nucleotides align to TRBD1. J gave up 7 bases and V 5 bases, and 11 bases lay outside the gene matches. This CDR3 region has 15 residues. Germline CDR1 and CDR2: SGHRS and YFSETQ.